The clone carrying this T cell receptor beta chain appeared many times. Its matching antigen is unknown. TCRdb reprocessed the PCR reads with MiXCR, giving one entry per CDR3 protein. Of around 82,000 distinct CDR3 sequences in the sample, 19% were seen once. The data are from a study of molecular identifiers for immune sequencing clone quantification. Study-wide context: Replicates split RNA from around 18,000 or 91,000 naive CD8 cells five ways, and the researchers sequenced four portions. Broader study findings: The study found clones above 20 RNA copies held over 98% of effector molecules and under 1% in naive cells. Spiked Jurkat TCR RNA equivalent to one cell reportedly surfaced among roughly 1 million naive cells.

V shed 7 bases and J 4 bases; nucleotides not matched to a gene: 9. CDR3 length: 14 amino acids. The sample was naive CD8+ T cells from blood, with Jurkat cell RNA spiked in. Specified subset: FACS-sorted CD8+CD4-CCR7+CD45RA+ naive T cells. The gene calls are TRBV12-3 or TRBV12-4 and TRBJ2-5; 7 positions match TRBD1. This receptor was obtained from a human donor in good health. Some libraries in this study had Jurkat cell RNA spiked in. The CDR3, as DNA: TGTGCCAGCACACCTGACAGGGTTGGAGAGACCCAGTACTTC. It translates to CASTPDRVGETQYF.